Detailed here is one T cell receptor (beta chain). Its target is unknown. CDR1 MNHNS and CDR2 SASEGT come from the germline V gene. The CDR3 has 16 residues. The V end was cut by 1 base, the J end by 2 bases, with 12 bases between. These data come from a study of cytomegalovirus exposure and HLA in healthy donors. Use of 60 Vbeta and 13 Jbeta primers characterized the PCR. Only in-frame clones appear in the TCRdb table, and some are missing; sequencing was by immunoSEQ multiplex PCR. The table records under 200,000 clones, about four fifths of them present only once. General study results and limits: Fewer than 20,000 TCR beta sequences were associated with HLA alleles at 0.05 false discovery rate in a later analysis.

The receptor was isolated from a man aged 30-40 years in good health and CMV-seronegative. The sequencing sample was made of PBMCs. This chain uses TRBV6-1 with TRBJ2-1; a possible D gene is TRBD2 (7 bases). CDR3 nucleotide sequence: TGTGCCAGCAGTGAAGGCGGGGGCCCACCCTACAATGAGCAGTTCTTC. This translates into CASSEGGGPPYNEQFF.